What follows is one T cell receptor beta chain and its context. This specimen comes from a study of shared clonotypes between healthy human individuals. Study summary: Plates per donor: three CD4 naive, three CD4 memory, two CD8 naive, one CD8 memory.

Measured with immunoSEQ multiplex PCR; TCRdb has only the in-frame clones, and not every one. The data hold about 2.4 million clones, with approximately 94% observed a single time. This TCR derives from a man between 18 and 35 years old in good health. The source material was naive CD4+ T cells sorted from blood. Subset of the sample: CD45RA+ positively selected.

CDR3 in amino acids: CAISESQITGPYTDTQYF. The DNA for the CDR3 is TGTGCCATCAGTGAATCCCAGATTACAGGTCCCTACACAGATACGCAGTATTTT. The V and J genes are TRBV10-3 and TRBJ2-3; the D gene is possibly TRBD1 (5 bases). Trimming took 3 bases from V and 2 from J, leaving 21 bases between them. The CDR3 loop spans 18 amino acids. Germline values: CDR1 ENHRY, CDR2 SYGVKD.